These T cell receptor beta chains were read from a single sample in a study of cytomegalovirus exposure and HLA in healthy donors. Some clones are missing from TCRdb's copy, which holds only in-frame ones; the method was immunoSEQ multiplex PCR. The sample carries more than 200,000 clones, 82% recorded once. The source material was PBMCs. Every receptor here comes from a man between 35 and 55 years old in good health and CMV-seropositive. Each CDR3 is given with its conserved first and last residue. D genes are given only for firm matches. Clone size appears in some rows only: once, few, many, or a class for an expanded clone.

TGTGCCAGCAGCCGTGGGACAGGGTCAGATACGCAGTATTTT	CASSRGTGSDTQYF	TRBJ2-3	TRBD1	few	TRBV6-5
TGTGCCAGCAGCTTAAGGCGGAATTCACCCCTCCACTTT	CASSLRRNSPLHF	TRBJ1-6	-	-	TRBV13
TGTGCCAGCAGTCGGACCAGGGCTGACGAGCAGTACTTC	CASSRTRADEQYF	TRBJ2-7	-	-	TRBV6-1
TGTGCCTGGACAAGGGGGGGGCTCGGCTATGGCTACACCTTC	CAWTRGGLGYGYTF	TRBJ1-2	-	-	TRBV30
TGCGCCAGCAGCTTGGGACAGACCACTGAAGCTTTCTTT	CASSLGQTTEAFF	TRBJ1-1	-	few	TRBV5-1
TGTGCCAGCAGCCCCGGGGGGGTCGGCAATCAGCCCCAGCATTTT	CASSPGGVGNQPQHF	TRBJ1-5	-	-	TRBV7-8
TGTGCCAGCAGTTTACAGGTTAATGAAAAACTGTTTTTT	CASSLQVNEKLFF	TRBJ1-4	-	-	TRBV27
TGTGCCAGCAGTGACTCCCCGGGAGGGCCCTCAGATACGCAGTATTTT	CASSDSPGGPSDTQYF	TRBJ2-3	TRBD2	-	TRBV6-4
TGCAGCTTTCGGACATACTACAATGAGCAGTTCTTC	CSFRTYYNEQFF	TRBJ2-1	-	-	TRBV29-1
TGTAAAGTTGGGGGCCCCAATCAGCCCCAGCATTTT	CKVGGPNQPQHF	TRBJ1-5	-	-	TRBV28
TGTGCCAGCAGCAAAAAGTATTCAGTTGAAGCTTTCTTT	CASSKKYSVEAFF	TRBJ1-1	-	-	TRBV21-1
TGTGCCAGCAGCCAATGGGGACAGGGTTGGCAGACCCAGTACTTC	CASSQWGQGWQTQYF	TRBJ2-5	TRBD1	-	TRBV14
TGTGCCAGCAGCCAAGTCGGACTCTCGAACACCGGGGAGCTGTTTTTT	CASSQVGLSNTGELFF	TRBJ2-2	-	-	TRBV7-9
TGTGCCAGCAGTTACTCGAATCATCAGGGGGAAGAGCAGTACTTC	CASSYSNHQGEEQYF	TRBJ2-7	TRBD1	-	TRBV6-5
TGTGCCAGCAGCAAAGAGCGGCAGATCAGCTCCTACGAGCAGTACTTC	CASSKERQISSYEQYF	TRBJ2-7	-	-	TRBV21-1
TGTGCCTGGAGCGGGAGGACAGGGAAGTCCTACAATGAGCAGTTCTTC	CAWSGRTGKSYNEQFF	TRBJ2-1	-	-	TRBV30
TGCGCCAGCAGCTTGGGGACAGACACAGATACGCAGTATTTT	CASSLGTDTDTQYF	TRBJ2-3	-	-	TRBV5-1
TGTGCCAGGCAAACTAGTCTGGGAACCCAGTACTTC	CARQTSLGTQYF	TRBJ2-5	-	-	TRBV7-9
TGCGCCAGCAGCTTGGTTCGGACAGGGCAAGAGACCCAGTACTTC	CASSLVRTGQETQYF	TRBJ2-5	TRBD1	-	TRBV5-1
TGTGCCAGCAGTTACCGTGACAGCACCGGGGAGCTGTTTTTT	CASSYRDSTGELFF	TRBJ2-2	-	-	TRBV6-5
TGTGCCAGCAGTACACGACAGGGGCACTATGGCTACACCTTC	CASSTRQGHYGYTF	TRBJ1-2	TRBD1	-	TRBV6-5
TGTGCCAGCAGCTTGGGGCTCCAAGAGACCCAGTACTTC	CASSLGLQETQYF	TRBJ2-5	-	-	TRBV7-3
TGCGCCAGCAGCCTGGGGGGGGAAGGAGAGACCCAGTACTTC	CASSLGGEGETQYF	TRBJ2-5	TRBD2	-	TRBV5-1
TGTGCCACCCGACAGGGTACAAACAATGAGCAGTTCTTC	CATRQGTNNEQFF	TRBJ2-1	TRBD1	-	TRBV19
TGTGCCATCAGTGATGCCGGGACAGCTCTCGAAAAACTGTTTTTT	CAISDAGTALEKLFF	TRBJ1-4	TRBD1	-	TRBV10-3
TGTGCCAGCAGCAAGTCGATCCGGGACAGTGGCTACGAGCAGTACTTC	CASSKSIRDSGYEQYF	TRBJ2-7	TRBD1	-	TRBV5-4
TGTGCCAGTAGTAGGGGGACTAGCTCCGTTTCAAGCACAGATACGCAGTATTTT	CASSRGTSSVSSTDTQYF	TRBJ2-3	TRBD2	few	TRBV19
TGTGCCAGCAGCTTAATCTCCGTCTCCTACGAGCAGTACTTC	CASSLISVSYEQYF	TRBJ2-7	-	-	TRBV7-8
TGTGCCAGCAGTTACTCCGACAGTTACGGAAACACCATATATTTT	CASSYSDSYGNTIYF	TRBJ1-3	-	-	TRBV6-5
TGTGCCAGCAGCTTGGGGCAGGGGCCTTATGGCTACACCTTC	CASSLGQGPYGYTF	TRBJ1-2	-	-	TRBV5-5
TGTGCCAGCAGTTCCCGAGGGTCTTCGGCTTATTACGAGCAGTACTTC	CASSSRGSSAYYEQYF	TRBJ2-7	-	-	TRBV6-5
TGCGCCAGCAGCTGGTGGGACAGCCCGACAGATACGCAGTATTTT	CASSWWDSPTDTQYF	TRBJ2-3	TRBD1	once	TRBV5-1
TGTGCCAGCAGTGGTCCGCAGGCAATAACCTACGAGCAGTACTTC	CASSGPQAITYEQYF	TRBJ2-7	-	-	TRBV2
TGTGCCAGCAGTGACCCAGGGTTGGATGAAAAACTGTTTTTT	CASSDPGLDEKLFF	TRBJ1-4	-	once	TRBV2
TGTGCCAGCAGCTCCAGGACAGGGTTATTATCAGATACGCAGTATTTT	CASSSRTGLLSDTQYF	TRBJ2-3	TRBD1	-	TRBV14
TGTGCCAGCAGCTTAGCGCGCGGCCCGGAGGGGGCCAACGTCCTGACTTTC	CASSLARGPEGANVLTF	TRBJ2-6	-	-	TRBV7-9
TGTGCCAGCAGGGGCAGTCACTATGGCTACACCTTC	CASRGSHYGYTF	TRBJ1-2	-	once	TRBV2
TGCGCCAGCAGCTTGAGGTCTACAGGGGTCAGGGTTGAGCAGTTCTTC	CASSLRSTGVRVEQFF	TRBJ2-1	TRBD1	-	TRBV5-1
TGCAGCGCAGGGAGGGCCCTCGATGAGCAGTTCTTC	CSAGRALDEQFF	TRBJ2-1	TRBD2	-	TRBV29-1
TGTGCCAGCAGCCGGATTACCACAGGGGGCTTCTACAATGAGCAGTTCTTC	CASSRITTGGFYNEQFF	TRBJ2-1	TRBD1	few	TRBV4-2
TGTGCCAGCAGCAGGGACAGGGGCACAGATACGCAGTATTTT	CASSRDRGTDTQYF	TRBJ2-3	TRBD1	-	TRBV7-6
TGTGCCAGCAGCCACCTACAGGACCTCTATGGCTACACCTTC	CASSHLQDLYGYTF	TRBJ1-2	-	-	TRBV14
TGTGCCAGCAGTCCCCGGACAGGGATCCAGCCCCAGCATTTT	CASSPRTGIQPQHF	TRBJ1-5	TRBD1	-	TRBV2
TGTGCCAGCAGCTTACTAGCGGGAGGAGAGACCCAGTACTTC	CASSLLAGGETQYF	TRBJ2-5	TRBD2	-	TRBV7-6
TGTGCCAGCAGCGTAGGTCACGGTATATCGCAGTATTTT	CASSVGHGISQYF	TRBJ2-3	-	-	TRBV9
TGTGCCAGCAGTTACGGACTGCGCTCCTACAATGAGCAGTTCTTC	CASSYGLRSYNEQFF	TRBJ2-1	-	few	TRBV6-5
TGCAGCGTTGAAGTGCAGGGGGGTCGGGAGACCCAGTACTTC	CSVEVQGGRETQYF	TRBJ2-5	-	-	TRBV29-1
TGTGCCAGCAGCCAACAGGCTACCCAAGAGACCCAGTACTTC	CASSQQATQETQYF	TRBJ2-5	-	-	TRBV11-1
TGTGCCAGCAGCAGAACAGGCTTTGAAGCTTTCTTT	CASSRTGFEAFF	TRBJ1-1	-	-	TRBV7-8
TGTGCCTGGAGTGAGGAGAACAATCAGCCCCAGCATTTT	CAWSEENNQPQHF	TRBJ1-5	-	-	TRBV30
TGTGCCAGCAGCCTGGGGAGGGACAATCAGCCCCAGCATTTT	CASSLGRDNQPQHF	TRBJ1-5	-	-	TRBV6-5
TGTGCCAGCAGTTTATTGGGACTAGCGGGAGGAAACTACGAGCAGTACTTC	CASSLLGLAGGNYEQYF	TRBJ2-7	TRBD2	-	TRBV27
TGTGCCAGCAGTTCGGGCAGGGCGGACACTGAAGCTTTCTTT	CASSSGRADTEAFF	TRBJ1-1	-	-	TRBV28
TGTGCCAGCAGGCAAGGCGGCCCCGGGGTAGAGACCCAGTACTTC	CASRQGGPGVETQYF	TRBJ2-5	-	-	TRBV14
TGTGCCAGCAGCCGGGACAGGGCCTATGGCTACACCTTC	CASSRDRAYGYTF	TRBJ1-2	TRBD1	-	TRBV7-3
TGCGCCAGCAGCGACGGACAGGGTTGGACTGAAGCTTTCTTT	CASSDGQGWTEAFF	TRBJ1-1	TRBD1	-	TRBV5-1
TGTGCCAGCTCACGACCGGGACAGGTTAACACTGAAGCTTTCTTT	CASSRPGQVNTEAFF	TRBJ1-1	TRBD1	-	TRBV18
TGTGCCAGCAGTTACGGGACAGGGCACACTGAAGCTTTCTTT	CASSYGTGHTEAFF	TRBJ1-1	TRBD1	-	TRBV6-6
TGTGCCAGCTCACCAATCCCCGACAGGGAGAACACCGGGGAGCTGTTTTTT	CASSPIPDRENTGELFF	TRBJ2-2	TRBD1	-	TRBV18